The rows below give T cell receptor beta chains drawn from one sample of a study of T-cell memory formation after mild COVID-19. TCRdb called the 5' RACE reads again in MiXCR, with one record for every CDR3 protein. The sample has some 130,000 distinct CDR3 sequences, about a sixth seen once. Sequencing was carried out using PBMCs or a T cell subset sorted from them (not recorded which). All receptors come from an adult woman who had mild COVID-19 (a few samples of this study predate the infection). Cell type and time point are not known. The CDR3 runs from the conserved cysteine through the conserved F or W. A D gene is named only where the DNA matches it firmly. Some rows have no size entry. The others give once, few or many, or a class for an expanded clone.

v_gene,d_gene,j_gene,abundance,CDR3aa
TRBV7-9,TRBD1,TRBJ1-4,few,CASSSDRDFNEKLFF
TRBV2,NA,TRBJ2-3,NA,CASVTGYTDTQYF
TRBV3-1,NA,TRBJ2-7,few,CASSQVTGPTYEQYF
TRBV7-9,NA,TRBJ1-1,once,CASSGQEPEAFF
TRBV12-3/TRBV12-4,NA,TRBJ2-1,few,CASSLGKTSFSQFF
TRBV3-1,TRBD2,TRBJ2-1,NA,CASSHSGTSGGLYYNEQFF
TRBV29-1,NA,TRBJ2-7,many,CSVEGTDSYEQYF
TRBV7-9,TRBD1,TRBJ2-5,few,CASSLVTGTETQYF
TRBV15,TRBD2,TRBJ2-3,few,CATSRRAAGGPDTQYF
TRBV6-6,NA,TRBJ1-2,few,CASIASNYGYTF
TRBV6-1,TRBD1,TRBJ1-2,NA,CASSVQGAQDGYTF
TRBV29-1,NA,TRBJ1-3,NA,CSVEWGNGNTIYF
TRBV5-1,TRBD1,TRBJ1-2,NA,CASSSTTGGRGYTF
TRBV3-1,NA,TRBJ2-2,NA,CASSPTGIEAGELFF
TRBV6-2/TRBV6-3,TRBD2,TRBJ2-1,few,CASSYQEGGGRTSNEQFF
TRBV2,TRBD1,TRBJ2-1,NA,CASSSPGTVYNEQFF
TRBV11-2,TRBD1,TRBJ2-5,few,CASSKTGGLSRETQYF
TRBV5-1,NA,TRBJ1-3,NA,CASSFSGDDTIYF
TRBV12-3/TRBV12-4,NA,TRBJ2-2,few,CASSLSQKGYTGELFF
TRBV5-6,NA,TRBJ2-1,few,CASSLPDLREQFF
TRBV7-2,TRBD1,TRBJ2-7,few,CASSLGRQGAYEQYF
TRBV27,TRBD1,TRBJ2-2,NA,CASSYYGTGGTGELFF
TRBV20-1,NA,TRBJ1-5,NA,CSAPAQGPKQPQHF
TRBV6-5,TRBD1,TRBJ1-2,NA,CASSYTARGRDGYTF
TRBV9,TRBD1,TRBJ2-3,NA,CASSVGGTGIDTQYF
TRBV6-6,NA,TRBJ1-5,few,CASSYLGAGQPQHF
TRBV18,NA,TRBJ2-7,few,CASSPDATTQYF
TRBV24-1,NA,TRBJ2-1,many,CATSEEGRSYNEQFF
TRBV3-1,NA,TRBJ1-4,NA,CASSQGGFWQPNEKLFF
TRBV4-3,TRBD1,TRBJ1-6,NA,CASSPIDRGDSPLHF
TRBV4-3,NA,TRBJ2-1,few,CASSQELKYNEQFF
TRBV18,TRBD2,TRBJ2-7,NA,CASSPATSGYEQYF
TRBV18,NA,TRBJ2-5,NA,CASSPRKGSGQETQYF
TRBV10-3,NA,TRBJ2-1,NA,CAIKPVGSYNEQFF
TRBV5-4,TRBD1,TRBJ2-1,NA,CASSLDTSSRGLGNEQFF
TRBV10-3,TRBD1,TRBJ1-1,many,CAIRPGQGVNTEAFF
TRBV4-2,TRBD2,TRBJ2-7,few,CASSRHTAGDSYEQYF
TRBV24-1,TRBD2,TRBJ2-1,NA,CATRPSGRENNEQFF
TRBV5-4,NA,TRBJ2-1,few,CASSVDIGALNEQFF
TRBV24-1,TRBD2,TRBJ2-1,many,CATTSGSGSSEQFF
TRBV12-3/TRBV12-4,TRBD2,TRBJ2-7,few,CASSPGTSGVSSYEQYF
TRBV29-1,NA,TRBJ2-2,few,CSVRRTTELFF
TRBV20-1,NA,TRBJ2-1,NA,CSARAAAGLNEQFF
TRBV12-3/TRBV12-4,TRBD1,TRBJ1-5,NA,CASSSGGQGAGQPQHF
TRBV15,NA,TRBJ1-1,NA,CATSRDRGSYMNTEAFF
TRBV7-2,NA,TRBJ2-3,NA,CASSSRTSTDTQYF
TRBV7-2,NA,TRBJ2-1,few,CASSLASLNEQFF
TRBV24-1,NA,TRBJ2-5,NA,CATSDLAAQETQYF
TRBV12-3/TRBV12-4,NA,TRBJ1-2,NA,CASSLKENAGFSF
TRBV7-9,TRBD2,TRBJ2-5,few,CASSPMAGGRQETQYF
TRBV5-6,NA,TRBJ2-5,NA,CASSRDLEETQYF
TRBV6-2/TRBV6-3,NA,TRBJ2-5,few,CASTLQGASQETQYF
TRBV5-4,NA,TRBJ2-7,NA,CASSLDSRGMIYEQYF
TRBV29-1,NA,TRBJ1-1,few,CSVRRSGEMNTEAFF
TRBV13,NA,TRBJ2-1,NA,CASSHPLEGEQFF
TRBV12-3/TRBV12-4,NA,TRBJ2-3,many,CASSPRTDTQYF
TRBV4-3,TRBD2,TRBJ2-7,few,CASSKVAGVTWEQYF
TRBV20-1,NA,TRBJ2-3,few,CSASRLDTQYF